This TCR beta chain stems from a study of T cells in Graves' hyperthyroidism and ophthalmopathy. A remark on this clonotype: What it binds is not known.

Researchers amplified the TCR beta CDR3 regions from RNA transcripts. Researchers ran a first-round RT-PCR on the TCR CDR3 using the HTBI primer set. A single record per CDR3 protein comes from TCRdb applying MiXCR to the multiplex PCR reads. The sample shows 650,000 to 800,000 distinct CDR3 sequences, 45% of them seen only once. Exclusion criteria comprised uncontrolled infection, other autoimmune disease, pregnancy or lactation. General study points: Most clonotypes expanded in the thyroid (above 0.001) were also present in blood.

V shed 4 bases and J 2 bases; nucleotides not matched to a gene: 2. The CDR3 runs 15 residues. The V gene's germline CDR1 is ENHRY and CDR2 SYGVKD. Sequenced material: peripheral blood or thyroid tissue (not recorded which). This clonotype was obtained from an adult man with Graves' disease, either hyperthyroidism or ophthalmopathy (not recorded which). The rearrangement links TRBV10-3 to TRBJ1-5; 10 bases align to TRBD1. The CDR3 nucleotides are TGTGCCATCAGTGCTGGGACAGGGGGCAATCAGCCCCAGCATTTT. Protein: CAISAGTGGNQPQHF.